A single sample is the source of the 28 T cell receptor beta chains below, sequenced in a study of T cell responses to AZD1222 COVID-19 vaccine. Only in-frame clones appear in the TCRdb table, and some are missing; sequencing was by immunoSEQ multiplex PCR. The data show fewer than 120,000 clones, about four fifths seen once. Sequenced material: peripheral blood, taken on day 0 of AZD1222 vaccination. The receptors come from an adult in good health.

This rearrangement joins TRBV30 to TRBJ1-2; D is uncertain. The CDR3 has 16 residues. Per the germline V gene, CDR1 is GTSNPN and CDR2 is SVGIG (reference sequence). Trimming left V 0 bases short and J 4 bases short, with 18 bases between. This CDR3 reads CAWSVRIHRDSYGYTF. The CDR3, as DNA: TGTGCCTGGAGTGTAAGGATTCACAGAGATAGCTATGGCTACACCTTC. The entire variable domain, with the rest obtained from reference TRBV30 and TRBJ1-2, is as follows: SQTIHQWPATLVQPVGSPLSLECTVEGTSNPNLYWYRQAAGRGLQLLFYSVGIGQISSEVPQNLSASRPQDRQFILSSKKLLLSDSGFYLCAWSVRIHRDSYGYTFGSGTRLTVV.

The chain couples TRBV10-3 to TRBJ2-3; unclear D gene. This CDR3 spans 15 amino acids. Germline V CDR1 and CDR2: ENHRY, SYGVKD. The germline V and J ends were trimmed by 2 bases and 2 bases, with 11 bases remaining between them. The CDR3: CAISESTYSTDTQYF. In DNA form, the CDR3 reads TGTGCCATCAGTGAGAGTACGTATTCCACAGATACGCAGTATTTT.

CDR3 protein: CASSFGAAYNEQFF. The CDR3, as DNA: TGCGCCAGCAGTTTCGGAGCGGCCTACAATGAGCAGTTCTTC. The chain joins TRBV4-1 to TRBJ2-1, with D perhaps TRBD2 (5 bases). Germline V gene lookup returns CDR1 MGHRA and CDR2 YSYEKL. The CDR3 spans 14 residues. The V and J ends lost 6 bases and 2 bases respectively, with 11 bases between them.

V usage is TRBV28 and J usage is TRBJ1-5; 7 bases match TRBD1. The V gene end was trimmed by 2 bases and the J gene end by 0 bases; junction bases not matched to a gene: 7. Germline V gene lookup returns CDR1 MDHEN and CDR2 SYDVKM. The CDR3 is 17 residues long. Here the CDR3 reads CASSLPRQGNSNQPQHF. CDR3 coding DNA: TGTGCCAGCAGTTTACCCCGACAGGGCAATAGCAATCAGCCCCAGCATTTT.

The chain carries TRBV5-1 and TRBJ1-4; 9 nucleotides line up with TRBD1. CDR3 size: 14 residues. The germline CDR1 and CDR2 sequences are SGHRS and YFSETQ. V lost 2 bases and J lost 6; bases outside the gene matches: 2. The CDR3 reads CASSFGDRDEKLFF. The CDR3 DNA sequence: TGCGCCAGCAGCTTTGGGGACAGGGATGAAAAACTGTTTTTT.

The chain links TRBV19 to TRBJ2-7; D not resolved. CDR3 length equals 14 residues. With 1 base removed from V and 0 bases from J, the gap between germline ends came to 7 bases. Germline V gives CDR1 LNHDA, CDR2 SQIVND (reference sequence). The CDR3 spells CASSIAFSSYEQYF. DNA of the CDR3: TGTGCCAGTAGTATAGCTTTTAGCTCCTACGAGCAGTACTTC. Drawing the rest from reference TRBV19 and TRBJ2-7, the complete variable domain is DGGITQSPKYLFRKEGQNVTLSCEQNLNHDAMYWYRQDPGQGLRLIYYSQIVNDFQKGDIAEGYSVSREKKESFPLTVTSAQKNPTAFYLCASSIAFSSYEQYFGPGTRLTVT.

This clone was recorded a few times. The chain links TRBV7-2 to TRBJ2-7; 8 bases map to TRBD2. CDR3 size: 15 residues. J was trimmed by 6 bases and V by 2 bases; bases with no gene match: 9. CDR1 and CDR2 (germline): SGHTA, FQGNSA. The CDR3 DNA reads TGTGCCAGCAGCTTATCGGGTAGCGGGGCCGTCGAGCAGTACTTC. Translation: CASSLSGSGAVEQYF. Looking up the rest from reference TRBV7-2 and TRBJ2-7 gives the full variable domain: GAGVSQSPSNKVTEKGKDVELRCDPISGHTALYWYRQSLGQGLEFLIYFQGNSAPDKSGLPSDRFSAERTGGSVSTLTIQRTQQEDSAVYLCASSLSGSGAVEQYFGPGTRLTVT.

This clone appeared once. The rearrangement uses TRBV5-6 and TRBJ1-6; no clear D. Germline CDR1 SGHDT, CDR2 YYEEEE. Trimming cost V 5 bases and J 9 bases, with 15 bases left between them. The CDR3 contains 14 residues. The CDR3 nucleotides read TGTGCCAGCAGTCGCCTCGAAGTACGTTCACCCCTCCACTTT. It yields the protein CASSRLEVRSPLHF.

CDR3: CSAKLAFF. The CDR3 nucleotides are TGCAGTGCTAAGCTGGCTTTCTTT. This chain joins TRBV20-1 and TRBJ1-1; D unclear. Trimming took off 4 bases at V and 11 bases at J, with 5 bases between the two ends. Germline CDR1 reads DFQATT; CDR2 reads SNEGSKA (reference sequence). The CDR3 sequence is 8 residues long.

The chain combines TRBV10-3 with TRBJ2-5; D not certain. In germline, CDR1 is ENHRY, CDR2 SYGVKD. The CDR3 has 11 residues. The ends were cut back, 4 bases at V and 5 bases at J, with 5 bases in the middle. The CDR3 spells CAISVGETQYF. The CDR3 DNA reads TGTGCCATCAGTGTAGGGGAGACCCAGTACTTC.

This clone was counted a single time. The chain recombines TRBV6-1 with TRBJ2-5; TRBD2 aligns across 12 bases. Trimming cost V 0 bases and J 2 bases; bases outside gene matches: 1. The CDR3 is made up of 16 amino acids. Germline assignment: CDR1 MNHNS and CDR2 SASEGT. The CDR3: CASSEATSGGQETQYF. CDR3 nucleotides: TGTGCCAGCAGTGAAGCGACTAGCGGGGGACAAGAGACCCAGTACTTC.

The chain joins TRBV7-2 to TRBJ2-5; 15 nucleotides line up with TRBD2. After removal of 0 bases from V and 2 bases from J, the junction contained 7 bases not matched to a gene. This CDR3 has 19 amino acids. Germline V lookup: CDR1 SGHTA, CDR2 FQGNSA. The CDR3, as DNA: TGTGCCAGCAGCTTAGCTTCGGGACTAGCGGGAGGTTCTCAAGAGACCCAGTACTTC. It yields the protein CASSLASGLAGGSQETQYF.

The chain uses TRBV4-1 and TRBJ1-2; the D is unclear. CDR3 length: 15 amino acids. V lost 5 bases and J lost 2, with 15 bases in between. Per germline, CDR1 MGHRA and CDR2 YSYEKL. This chain's CDR3 is CASSFTLSSNYGYTF. For the CDR3, the DNA is TGCGCCAGCAGCTTTACCCTTTCGTCCAACTATGGCTACACCTTC.

This sequence joins TRBV9 and TRBJ2-1, with TRBD1 matching 8 bases. Trimming at V came to 0 bases and at J to 4 bases, leaving 3 bases not matched to a gene. CDR3 size: 15 residues. Germline assignment: CDR1 SGDLS and CDR2 YYNGEE. The CDR3 protein is CASSVARGPYNEQFF. The CDR3 DNA is TGTGCCAGCAGCGTAGCCAGGGGGCCATACAATGAGCAGTTCTTC.

V gene TRBV7-3 combines with J gene TRBJ2-1, with TRBD1 as a possible D gene (5 bases). CDR1 is SGHTA, CDR2 FQGTGA, per germline. With 4 bases removed from V and 1 base from J, the gap between germline ends came to 14 bases. The CDR3 has 16 amino acids. The CDR3, as DNA: TGTGCCAGCAGCTCGCAGGGTGGCGGTTCCTACAATGAGCAGTTCTTC. It encodes CASSSQGGGSYNEQFF.

This clone occurred a few times. In the same sample, other DNA sequences code for this CDR3. The chain uses TRBV28 and TRBJ1-1, with unresolved D. V lost 8 bases, J lost 7 bases, and 14 bases lay in between. The germline gives CDR1 MDHEN, CDR2 SYDVKM. This CDR3 is 12 amino acids long. The CDR3 region is CASSRLIGEAFF. The CDR3 nucleotides read TGTGCCAGCTCTCGGTTAATTGGTGAAGCTTTCTTT.

The V call is TRBV13, the J call TRBJ2-1; possible D gene TRBD1, 5 bases. The CDR3 covers 18 residues. Germline loops: CDR1 PRHDT, CDR2 FYEKMQ (reference sequence). Trimming took off 0 bases at V and 0 bases at J, with 15 bases between the two ends. The CDR3 DNA reads TGTGCCAGCAGCTTAGGCTTCCCCAGACAGAGCTCCTACAATGAGCAGTTCTTC. It translates to CASSLGFPRQSSYNEQFF.

This clone was found a few times. The chain combines TRBV4-1 with TRBJ1-2, with 7 bases identical to TRBD1. CDR1 MGHRA and CDR2 YSYEKL come from the germline V gene. The J segment lost 4 bases and the V segment lost 5 bases, leaving 10 bases of the junction unmatched. The CDR3 length is 15 residues. The CDR3, as DNA: TGCGCCAGCAGCTTGAAACCCGGGGACAGCTATGGCTACACCTTC. Translating it yields CASSLKPGDSYGYTF.

V gene TRBV20-1 combines with J gene TRBJ2-1; D possibly corresponds to TRBD1 (8 bases). This CDR3 is built from 16 residues. The germline V and J ends were trimmed by 5 bases and 7 bases, with 24 bases remaining between them. Germline V gene data show CDR1 as DFQATT and CDR2 as SNEGSKA (reference sequence). This chain's CDR3 is CSAGVRGRGIGNEQFF. The CDR3 DNA sequence: TGCAGTGCTGGTGTCAGGGGGCGGGGGATTGGTAATGAGCAGTTCTTC.

The chain combines TRBV11-3 with TRBJ2-3; possible D gene TRBD2, 6 bases. The CDR3 spans 15 residues. Between the trimmed V and J ends, which lost 2 bases and 0 bases, there was a span of 9 bases. From germline, CDR1 is SGHNT and CDR2 YENEEA. CDR3 protein: CASSLTGTSTDTQYF. The CDR3 DNA sequence: TGTGCCAGCAGCTTAACGGGGACTAGCACAGATACGCAGTATTTT.

The genes are TRBV5-4 and TRBJ1-1, with 7 bases matching TRBD1. Looked up from germline, CDR1 is SGHNT and CDR2 is YYREEE (reference sequence). V lost 0 bases and J lost 3; bases outside the gene matches: 2. The CDR3 sequence is 14 residues long. CDR3 protein: CASSLGQGHTEAFF. The CDR3 DNA is TGTGCCAGCAGCTTGGGACAGGGTCACACTGAAGCTTTCTTT.

The chain couples TRBV2 to TRBJ2-7; 7 bases are shared with TRBD1. Germline CDR1 is SNHLY and CDR2 is FYNNEI. The CDR3 sequence is 14 residues long. Trimming cost V 6 bases and J 2 bases; bases outside gene matches: 7. CDR3 coding DNA: TGTGCCAGCAGGCGAACAGGGGCCCCCTACGAGCAGTACTTC. Translation: CASRRTGAPYEQYF.

This chain links TRBV12-5 with TRBJ2-1; possible D gene TRBD1, 5 bases. The V end was cut by 6 bases, the J end by 9 bases, with 12 bases between. The CDR3 length is 12 residues. Germline V gene data show CDR1 as LGHNT and CDR2 as FRNRAP. This chain's CDR3 is CASGTGFGEQFF. The DNA of the CDR3 is TGTGCTAGTGGAACAGGTTTTGGTGAGCAGTTCTTC.

This clone has only one observation. This rearrangement joins TRBV5-5 to TRBJ2-5; no definite D call. Germline loops: CDR1 SGHKS, CDR2 YYEKEE (reference sequence). V was trimmed by 0 bases and J by 2 bases, leaving 11 bases between them. The CDR3 has 15 amino acids. The CDR3 spells CASSLAVAGQETQYF. The CDR3 coding sequence is TGTGCCAGCAGCTTGGCCGTTGCCGGTCAAGAGACCCAGTACTTC.

A few counts support this clone. This chain joins TRBV7-2 and TRBJ1-5; no reliable D call. The CDR3 has 16 residues. The germline gives CDR1 SGHTA, CDR2 FQGNSA. V lost 0 bases and J 0 bases, leaving 9 bases between the germline ends. The CDR3 DNA reads as TGTGCCAGCAGCTTAGCGCCCCTTCTTAGCAATCAGCCCCAGCATTTT. Its protein product is CASSLAPLLSNQPQHF.

The chain uses TRBV3-1 (or the pseudogene TRBV3-2) and TRBJ2-3; 15 bases match TRBD2. The CDR3 runs 17 residues. J lost 1 base, V lost 3 bases, and 2 bases had no gene match. From germline, CDR1 is LGHDT and CDR2 YNNKEL (reference sequence). This chain's CDR3 is CASSHGTSGGRTDTQYF. In DNA form, the CDR3 reads TGTGCCAGCAGCCATGGGACTAGCGGGGGGCGCACAGATACGCAGTATTTT.

The V gene is TRBV27, the J gene TRBJ1-2; 9 bases line up with TRBD1. V shed 4 bases, J shed 10 bases, and the junction held 4 bases outside the gene matches. The CDR3 runs 12 residues. Germline loops: CDR1 MNHEY, CDR2 SMNVEV (reference sequence). This chain's CDR3 is CASSSGQGNYTF. The CDR3 DNA sequence: TGTGCCAGCAGTTCGGGACAGGGAAACTACACCTTC.

V usage is TRBV15 and J usage is TRBJ1-1, with a weak D call TRBD1 (5 bases). The CDR3 sequence is 14 residues long. The V gene's germline CDR1 is LNHNV and CDR2 YYDKDF (reference sequence). The V and J ends lost 0 bases and 7 bases respectively, with 12 bases between them. CDR3 region: CATSRDGEGSEAFF. CDR3 DNA: TGTGCCACCAGCAGAGACGGAGAGGGGAGTGAAGCTTTCTTT.